A selection of T cell receptor beta chains follows, all from one sample in a study of T cells in Graves' hyperthyroidism and ophthalmopathy. TCRdb independently ran MiXCR on the multiplex PCR reads; one entry per CDR3 protein. The table shows roughly 180,000 distinct CDR3 sequences, with roughly 10% occurring only once. Material for sequencing was blood. These receptor sequences come from a woman aged 18-29 years with Graves' hyperthyroidism that later progressed to Graves' ophthalmopathy. The CDR3 runs from the conserved cysteine through the conserved F or W. Each record gives: J gene, D gene, clone size, V gene, CDR3 DNA, CDR3 protein. A D gene is named only where the DNA matches it firmly. Some rows mark clone size as missing; the rest say once, few, many or name a class of expanded clone.

TRBJ2-7,.,many,TRBV19,TGTGCCAGTAGTTTGCGGGCAGGAGGAGGCTACGAGCAGTACTTC,CASSLRAGGGYEQYF
TRBJ2-7,TRBD1,few,TRBV29-1,TGCAGCGTTGATGGACAGGGGGCTCGGCAGTACTTC,CSVDGQGARQYF
TRBJ1-5,.,many,TRBV28,TGTGCCAGCAGTCGCCCCCAGGGTTTCCAGCCCCAGCATTTT,CASSRPQGFQPQHF
TRBJ1-5,.,many,TRBV28,TGTGCCAGCAGTCCGCTTAGGGATCTAGGTCAGCCCCAGCATTTT,CASSPLRDLGQPQHF
TRBJ1-4,.,many,TRBV29-1,TGCAGCGTTGTGACAGCTGCAACTAATGAAAAACTGTTTTTT,CSVVTAATNEKLFF
TRBJ2-1,TRBD2,many,TRBV27,TGTGCCAGCAGTTTAAATAGTGCGGGAGGGCCGGAGCAGTTCTTC,CASSLNSAGGPEQFF
TRBJ2-1,.,many,TRBV2,TGTGCCAGCAGTGGGCTAGTTGAGCAGTTCTTC,CASSGLVEQFF
TRBJ2-1,.,many,TRBV20-1,TGCAGTGCTATGACGGCCTTTGGAATGAATGAGCAGTTCTTC,CSAMTAFGMNEQFF
TRBJ2-1,TRBD2,.,TRBV11-2,TGTGCCAGCAGCACTAGCGGGAAATACAATGAGCAGTTCTTC,CASSTSGKYNEQFF
TRBJ1-1,.,many,TRBV12-3/TRBV12-4,TGTGCCAGCCGGGGGCTTTCGGATTCCACTGAAGCTTTCTTT,CASRGLSDSTEAFF
TRBJ2-2,TRBD2,many,TRBV9,TGTGCCAGCAGCGGTAGCGGGGGAATCGCGAACACCGGGGAGCTGTTTTTT,CASSGSGGIANTGELFF
TRBJ2-3,TRBD1,few,TRBV6-1,TGTGCCAGCAGTGAAGCAGGGGGCTTGGCCACAGATACGCAGTATTTT,CASSEAGGLATDTQYF
TRBJ1-2,.,few,TRBV30,TGTGCCTGGAGTTTACAATTCTATGGCTACACCTTC,CAWSLQFYGYTF
TRBJ1-1,.,many,TRBV19,TGTGCCAGTAGTATAGATACAGGGTACACTGAAGCTTTCTTT,CASSIDTGYTEAFF
TRBJ2-5,TRBD2,many,TRBV7-8,TGTGCCAGCAGCCCCTTGGCTAGCGGCCAAGAGACCCAGTACTTC,CASSPLASGQETQYF
TRBJ1-1,TRBD1,many,TRBV6-1,TGTGCTACCTCCGGGACAGGGAGGAACACTGAAGCTTTCTTT,CATSGTGRNTEAFF
TRBJ1-2,.,few,TRBV7-2,TGTGCCAGCAGCTTATTATCTTCGTACAGGGAAGCTCATGGCTACACCTTC,CASSLLSSYREAHGYTF
TRBJ2-7,TRBD2,many,TRBV29-1,TGCAGCGTTGACAGCGGGAGCTACGAGCAGTACTTC,CSVDSGSYEQYF
TRBJ2-1,.,many,TRBV11-3,TGTGCCAGCAGCTTAGAGGGGGGAGGGGGCAATGAGCAGTTCTTC,CASSLEGGGGNEQFF
TRBJ2-7,.,many,TRBV5-6,TGTGCCAGCAGCCTAAGTTACTCCTACGAGCAGTACTTC,CASSLSYSYEQYF
TRBJ2-7,TRBD1,.,TRBV5-6,TGTGCCAGCAGCCAGGAGACAGGGCAAATCACCTACGAGCAGTACTTC,CASSQETGQITYEQYF
TRBJ2-1,.,.,TRBV20-1,TGCAGTGCTAGAGATGCCATTCCGTTCAGGGATAATGAGCAGTTCTTC,CSARDAIPFRDNEQFF
TRBJ2-7,.,many,TRBV5-1,TGCGCCAGCAGTTTGGGTCTCGAGCAGTACTTC,CASSLGLEQYF
TRBJ2-5,.,many,TRBV14,TGTGCCAGCAGCCAAGACAGCGGTTTGCGGCAAGAGACCCAGTACTTC,CASSQDSGLRQETQYF
TRBJ2-1,.,many,TRBV7-2,TGTGCCAGCAGCTTAGGGGGTACTATTCTAGATGAGCAGTTCTTC,CASSLGGTILDEQFF
TRBJ2-7,.,once,TRBV19,TGTGCCAGTAGTATGGCGCCCATACCCTCGAGCTCCTACGAGCAGTACTTC,CASSMAPIPSSSYEQYF
TRBJ2-2,TRBD2,.,TRBV4-1,TGCGCCAGCAGCCAAGATTCGGCTAGCGGGTTTACCGGGGAGCTGTTTTTT,CASSQDSASGFTGELFF
TRBJ2-2,.,once,TRBV6-1,TGTGCCAGCAGTGAAAAGTTAGAGAACACCGGGGAGCTGTTTTTT,CASSEKLENTGELFF
TRBJ1-1,.,many,TRBV6-1,TGTGCCAGCACGGGTTTTCCGAACACTGAAGCTTTCTTT,CASTGFPNTEAFF
TRBJ2-1,TRBD1,many,TRBV20-1,TGCAGTGCTAGAGTACCTGCCGGGACAGGGGCAAGTCTCTCCTACAATGAGCAGTTCTTC,CSARVPAGTGASLSYNEQFF
TRBJ2-1,.,.,TRBV9,TGTGCCAGCAGCCCCACATCTTACAATGAGCAGTTCTTC,CASSPTSYNEQFF
TRBJ1-1,.,many,TRBV6-1,TGTGCCAGCAGAACACATCAGAACACTGAAGCTTTCTTT,CASRTHQNTEAFF
TRBJ2-7,TRBD1,many,TRBV3-1,TGTGCCAGCAGCCAAGATAGACAGGGTCACGAGCAGTACTTC,CASSQDRQGHEQYF
TRBJ1-1,.,many,TRBV7-2,TGTGCCAGCAGCTTAGAGTCCCGGGGGACTGAAGCTTTCTTT,CASSLESRGTEAFF
TRBJ2-1,.,.,TRBV20-1,TGCAGTGCTAGAGATCGGGGCCCCTTCTCCTACAATGAGCAGTTCTTC,CSARDRGPFSYNEQFF
TRBJ1-4,TRBD1,many,TRBV6-5,TGTGCCAGCAGTTACTCGGACAGGCTTAATGAAAAACTGTTTTTT,CASSYSDRLNEKLFF
TRBJ2-1,.,many,TRBV30,TGTGCCTGGAGCAACCGCGCGGGACTGGAGAATGAGCAGTTCTTC,CAWSNRAGLENEQFF
TRBJ2-1,TRBD2,many,TRBV12-3/TRBV12-4,TGTGCCAGCAGTTTCGTTTCTAGCGGGAGTTTGCGGTTCTTC,CASSFVSSGSLRFF
TRBJ1-4,.,.,TRBV7-6,TGTGCCAGCAGCTTAATCCCACCCAGGGAGAAACTGAACACTAATGAAAAACTGTTTTTT,CASSLIPPREKLNTNEKLFF
TRBJ2-6,.,.,TRBV9,TGTGCCAGCAGCCCTCATCGGCCCTCTGGGGCCAACGTCCTGACTTTC,CASSPHRPSGANVLTF
TRBJ2-1,TRBD1,many,TRBV3-1,TGTGCCAGCAGCACGCGGACAGGGGACCACAATGAGCAGTTCTTC,CASSTRTGDHNEQFF
TRBJ2-7,TRBD1,many,TRBV2,TGTGCCAGCAGTAAGGGACAGGGAACGTACGAGCAGTACTTC,CASSKGQGTYEQYF
TRBJ2-7,TRBD2,many,TRBV28,TGTGCCAGCAGACCACTAGCGAACTACGAGCAGTACTTC,CASRPLANYEQYF
TRBJ2-7,TRBD1,many,TRBV12-3/TRBV12-4,TGTGCCAGCACCAACAGGGGTCGTAACTACGAGCAGTACTTC,CASTNRGRNYEQYF
TRBJ1-1,.,many,TRBV2,TGTGCCAGCAGTGCCAATCGGTTTGGGGCTTTCTTT,CASSANRFGAFF
TRBJ1-6,.,many,TRBV7-3,TGTGCCAGCAGCTTAAAGATTGGGGGGAATAGTTCACCCCTCCACTTT,CASSLKIGGNSSPLHF
TRBJ2-5,.,many,TRBV2,TGTGCCAGCAGTCACGACAGCCAAGAGACCCAGTACTTC,CASSHDSQETQYF
TRBJ1-5,.,.,TRBV9,TGTGCCAGCAGCGTAGCCGAGGGTAATCAGCCCCAGCATTTT,CASSVAEGNQPQHF
TRBJ2-5,.,many,TRBV12-3/TRBV12-4,TGTGCCAGCAGTTTGTTTGACCCGGAGACCCAGTACTTC,CASSLFDPETQYF
TRBJ2-3,.,many,TRBV20-1,TGCAGTGCTCAGGGACGCCGAGAGGAGGTAGATACGCAGTATTTT,CSAQGRREEVDTQYF
TRBJ2-1,.,few,TRBV9,TGTGCCAGCAGCCCACTCTCGACCGGGCCCATTCCCGAGCAGTTCTTC,CASSPLSTGPIPEQFF
TRBJ2-3,.,.,TRBV28,TGTGCCAGCAGTACCGGGACAAGTCCAGATACGCAGTATTTT,CASSTGTSPDTQYF
TRBJ2-4,.,.,TRBV6-5,TGTGCCAGCAGTTACTCTCTTGAAAACATTCAGTACTTC,CASSYSLENIQYF